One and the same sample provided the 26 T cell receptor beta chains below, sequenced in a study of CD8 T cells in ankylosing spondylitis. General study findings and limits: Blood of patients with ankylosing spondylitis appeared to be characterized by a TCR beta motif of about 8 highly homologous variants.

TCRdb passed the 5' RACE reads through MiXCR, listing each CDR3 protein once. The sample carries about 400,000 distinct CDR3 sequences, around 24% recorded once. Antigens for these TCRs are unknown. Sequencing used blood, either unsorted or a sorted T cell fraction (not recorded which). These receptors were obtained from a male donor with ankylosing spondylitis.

The CDR3 DNA is TGTGCCAGTAGGCCTCTAGCGGGAGGTGAGCAGTTCTTC. Amino acids: CASRPLAGGEQFF. This rearrangement joins TRBV19 to TRBJ2-1; 11 bases map to TRBD2. The germline V gene encodes CDR1 LNHDA and CDR2 SQIVND (reference sequence). The CDR3 covers 13 residues. After removal of 6 bases from V and 9 bases from J, the junction contained 4 bases not matched to a gene.

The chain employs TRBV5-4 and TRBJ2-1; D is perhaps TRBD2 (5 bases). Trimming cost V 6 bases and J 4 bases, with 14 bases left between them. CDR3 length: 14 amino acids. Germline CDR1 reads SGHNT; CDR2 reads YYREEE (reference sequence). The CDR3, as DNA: TGTGCCAGCACCCCCGGGTCGGGATACAATGAGCAGTTCTTC. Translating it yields CASTPGSGYNEQFF.

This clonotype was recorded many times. CDR3 loop: CASSLAGTNEQFF. CDR3 DNA: TGTGCCAGCAGCTTAGCAGGTACGAATGAGCAGTTCTTC. The chain is built from TRBV7-3 and TRBJ2-1; D remains ambiguous. Germline V gene data show CDR1 as SGHTA and CDR2 as FQGTGA. CDR3 length: 13 amino acids. V was clipped by 2 bases and J by 7 bases, with 9 bases between them.

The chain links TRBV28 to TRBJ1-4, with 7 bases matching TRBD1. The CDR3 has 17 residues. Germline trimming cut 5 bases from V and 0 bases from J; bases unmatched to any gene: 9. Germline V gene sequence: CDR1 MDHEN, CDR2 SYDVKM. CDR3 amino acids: CASSPRGARPTNEKLFF. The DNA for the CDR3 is TGTGCCAGCAGTCCCAGGGGGGCCCGCCCAACTAATGAAAAACTGTTTTTT.

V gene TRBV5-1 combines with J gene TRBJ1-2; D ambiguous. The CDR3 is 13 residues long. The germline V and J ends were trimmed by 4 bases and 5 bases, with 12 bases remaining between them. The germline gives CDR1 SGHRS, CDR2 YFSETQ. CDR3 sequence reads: CASSTRSGYGYTF. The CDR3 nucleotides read TGCGCCAGCAGCACGAGGAGTGGGTATGGCTACACCTTC.

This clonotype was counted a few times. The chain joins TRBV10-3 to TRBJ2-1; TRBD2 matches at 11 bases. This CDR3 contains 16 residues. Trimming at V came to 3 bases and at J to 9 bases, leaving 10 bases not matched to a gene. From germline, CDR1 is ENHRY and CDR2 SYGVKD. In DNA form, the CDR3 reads TGTGCCATCAGTGATTCCCAAAGACTAGCGGGAAGTGAGCAGTTCTTC. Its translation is CAISDSQRLAGSEQFF.

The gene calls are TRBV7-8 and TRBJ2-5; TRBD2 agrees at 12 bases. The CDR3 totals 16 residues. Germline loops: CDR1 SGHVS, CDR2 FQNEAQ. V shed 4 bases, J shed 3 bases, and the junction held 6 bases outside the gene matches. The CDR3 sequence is CASSWLLAGGEETQYF. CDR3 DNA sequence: TGTGCCAGCAGCTGGTTACTAGCGGGAGGTGAAGAGACCCAGTACTTC.

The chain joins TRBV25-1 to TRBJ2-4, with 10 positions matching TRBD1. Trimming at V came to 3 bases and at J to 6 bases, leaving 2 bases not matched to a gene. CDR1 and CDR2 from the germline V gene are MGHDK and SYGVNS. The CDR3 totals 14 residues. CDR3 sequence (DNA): TGTGCCAGCAGTGACGGACAGGGGGTAAACATTCAGTACTTC. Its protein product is CASSDGQGVNIQYF.

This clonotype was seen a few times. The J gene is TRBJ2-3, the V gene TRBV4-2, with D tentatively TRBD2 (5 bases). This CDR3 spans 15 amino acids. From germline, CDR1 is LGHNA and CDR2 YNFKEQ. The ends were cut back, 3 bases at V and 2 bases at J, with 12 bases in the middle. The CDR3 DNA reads TGTGCCAGCAGCCACATGCAGGACTTCACAGATACGCAGTATTTT. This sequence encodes CASSHMQDFTDTQYF.

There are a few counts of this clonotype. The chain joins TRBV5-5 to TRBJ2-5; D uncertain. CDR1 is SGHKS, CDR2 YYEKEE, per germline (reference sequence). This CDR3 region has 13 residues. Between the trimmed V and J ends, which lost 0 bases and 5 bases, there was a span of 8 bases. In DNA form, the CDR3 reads TGTGCCAGCAGCTTGGCCATGATGGAGACCCAGTACTTC. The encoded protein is CASSLAMMETQYF.

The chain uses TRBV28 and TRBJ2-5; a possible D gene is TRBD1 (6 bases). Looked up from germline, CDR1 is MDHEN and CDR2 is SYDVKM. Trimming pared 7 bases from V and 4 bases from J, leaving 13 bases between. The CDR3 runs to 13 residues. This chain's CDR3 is CASNKGDRETQYF. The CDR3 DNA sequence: TGTGCCAGCAATAAGGGGGATCGAGAGACCCAGTACTTC.

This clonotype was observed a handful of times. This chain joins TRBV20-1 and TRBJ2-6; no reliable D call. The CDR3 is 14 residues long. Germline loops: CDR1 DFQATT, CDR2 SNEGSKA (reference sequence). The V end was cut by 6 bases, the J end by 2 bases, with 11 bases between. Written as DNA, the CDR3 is TGCAGTGCGTTCGTTGGGCCTGGGGCCAACGTCCTGACTTTC. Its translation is CSAFVGPGANVLTF.

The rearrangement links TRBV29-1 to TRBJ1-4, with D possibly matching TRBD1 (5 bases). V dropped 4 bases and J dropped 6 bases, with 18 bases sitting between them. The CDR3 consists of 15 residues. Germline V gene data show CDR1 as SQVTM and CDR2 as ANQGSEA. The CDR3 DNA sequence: TGCAGCGTTGCGGGGACCCTTTATGATGATGAAAAACTGTTTTTT. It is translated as CSVAGTLYDDEKLFF.

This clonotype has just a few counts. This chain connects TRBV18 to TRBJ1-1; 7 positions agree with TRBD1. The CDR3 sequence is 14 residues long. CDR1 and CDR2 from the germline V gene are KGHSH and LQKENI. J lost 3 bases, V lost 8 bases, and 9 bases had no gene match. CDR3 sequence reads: CASATLTGYTEAFF. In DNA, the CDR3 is TGTGCCAGCGCCACCTTGACAGGGTACACTGAAGCTTTCTTT. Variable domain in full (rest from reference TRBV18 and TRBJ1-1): NAGVMQNPRHLVRRRGQEARLRCSPMKGHSHVYWYRQLPEEGLKFMVYLQKENIIDESGMPKERFSAEFPKEGPSILRIQQVVRGDSAAYFCASATLTGYTEAFFGQGTRLTVV.

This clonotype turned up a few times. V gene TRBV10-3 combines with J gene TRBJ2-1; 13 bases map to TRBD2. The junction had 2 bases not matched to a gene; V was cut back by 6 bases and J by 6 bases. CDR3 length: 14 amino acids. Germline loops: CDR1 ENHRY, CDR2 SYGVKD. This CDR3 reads CAISGTSGVNEQFF. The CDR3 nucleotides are TGTGCCATCAGCGGGACTAGCGGGGTCAATGAGCAGTTCTTC.

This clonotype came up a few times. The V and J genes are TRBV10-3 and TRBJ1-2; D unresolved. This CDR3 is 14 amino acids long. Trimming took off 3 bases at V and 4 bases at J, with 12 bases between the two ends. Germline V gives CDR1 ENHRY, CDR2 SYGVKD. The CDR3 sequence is CAISEGQPFYGYTF. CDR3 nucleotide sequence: TGTGCCATCAGTGAAGGTCAGCCATTCTATGGCTACACCTTC.

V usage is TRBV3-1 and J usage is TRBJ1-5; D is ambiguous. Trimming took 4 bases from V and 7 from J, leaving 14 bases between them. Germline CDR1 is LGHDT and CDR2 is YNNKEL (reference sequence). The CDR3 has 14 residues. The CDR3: CASSPELQRQPQHF. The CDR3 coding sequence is TGTGCCAGCAGCCCCGAACTTCAGAGACAGCCCCAGCATTTT.

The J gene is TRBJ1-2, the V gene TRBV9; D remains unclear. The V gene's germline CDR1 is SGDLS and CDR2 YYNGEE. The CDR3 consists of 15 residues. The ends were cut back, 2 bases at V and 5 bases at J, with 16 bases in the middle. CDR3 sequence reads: CASSVRVDIGYGYTF. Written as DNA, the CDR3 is TGTGCCAGCAGCGTCCGGGTCGACATCGGTTATGGCTACACCTTC.

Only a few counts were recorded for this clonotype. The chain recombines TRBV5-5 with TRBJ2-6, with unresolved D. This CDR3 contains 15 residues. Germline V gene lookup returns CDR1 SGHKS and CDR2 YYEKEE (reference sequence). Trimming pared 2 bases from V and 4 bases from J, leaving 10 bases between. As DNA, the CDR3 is TGTGCCAGCAGCTTTTTCGGGCTGGGGGCCAACGTCCTGACTTTC. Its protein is CASSFFGLGANVLTF. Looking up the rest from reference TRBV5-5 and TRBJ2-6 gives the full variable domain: DAGVTQSPTHLIKTRGQQVTLRCSPISGHKSVSWYQQVLGQGPQFIFQYYEKEERGRGNFPDRFSARQFPNYSSELNVNALLLGDSALYLCASSFFGLGANVLTFGAGSRLTVL.

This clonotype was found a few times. CDR3 loop: CASSLDSGTPYEQYF. The CDR3 DNA reads as TGTGCCAGCAGCTTAGATTCGGGAACCCCCTACGAGCAGTACTTC. The genes are TRBV7-8 and TRBJ2-7, with D possibly TRBD2 on 5 matching bases. The CDR3 consists of 15 residues. Germline CDR1 is SGHVS and CDR2 is FQNEAQ. The V gene lost 1 base and the J gene lost 2 bases, with 12 bases spanning the gap.

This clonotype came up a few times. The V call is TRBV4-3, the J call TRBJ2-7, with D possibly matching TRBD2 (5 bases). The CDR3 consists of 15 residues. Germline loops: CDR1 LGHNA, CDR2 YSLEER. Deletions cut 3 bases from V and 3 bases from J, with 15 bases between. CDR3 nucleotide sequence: TGCGCCAGCAGCCAGAGGAGCGGAGCCCTCTACGAGCAGTACTTC. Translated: CASSQRSGALYEQYF.

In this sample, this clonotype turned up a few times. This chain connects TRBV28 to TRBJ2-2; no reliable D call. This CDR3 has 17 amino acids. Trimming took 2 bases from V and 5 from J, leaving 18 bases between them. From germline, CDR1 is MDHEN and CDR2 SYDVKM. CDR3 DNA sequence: TGTGCCAGCAGTTTACTTTCTCAAACAGTGGGGACCGGGGAGCTGTTTTTT. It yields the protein CASSLLSQTVGTGELFF.

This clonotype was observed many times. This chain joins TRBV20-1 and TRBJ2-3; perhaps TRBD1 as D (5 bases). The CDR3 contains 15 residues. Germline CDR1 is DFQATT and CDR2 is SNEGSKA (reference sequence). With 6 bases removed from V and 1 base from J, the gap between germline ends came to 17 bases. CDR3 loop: CSARTWGSGTDTQYF. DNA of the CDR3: TGCAGTGCGAGGACGTGGGGCTCTGGCACAGATACGCAGTATTTT.

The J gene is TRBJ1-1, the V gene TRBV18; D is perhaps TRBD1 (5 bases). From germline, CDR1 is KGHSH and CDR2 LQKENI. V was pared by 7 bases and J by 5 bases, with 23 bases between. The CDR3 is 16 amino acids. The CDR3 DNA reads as TGTGCCAGCTTCCCCGGTCGAGGGGCAGTGGGGACTGAAGCTTTCTTT. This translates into CASFPGRGAVGTEAFF.

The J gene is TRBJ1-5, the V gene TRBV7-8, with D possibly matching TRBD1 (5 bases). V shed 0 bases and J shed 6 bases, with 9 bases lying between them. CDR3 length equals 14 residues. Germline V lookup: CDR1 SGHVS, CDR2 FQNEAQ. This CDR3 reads CASSLAGGSQPQHF. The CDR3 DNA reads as TGTGCCAGCAGCTTAGCGGGGGGATCTCAGCCCCAGCATTTT.

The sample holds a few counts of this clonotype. Written as DNA, the CDR3 is TGCAGCGTGGGGGACATGAACTATGGTCAGCCCCAGCATTTT. Encoded protein: CSVGDMNYGQPQHF. The chain employs TRBV29-1 and TRBJ1-5; D might be TRBD1 (6 bases). This CDR3 has 14 residues. Germline-derived CDR1 and CDR2 are SQVTM and ANQGSEA. V shed 6 bases and J shed 6 bases, with 18 bases lying between them.